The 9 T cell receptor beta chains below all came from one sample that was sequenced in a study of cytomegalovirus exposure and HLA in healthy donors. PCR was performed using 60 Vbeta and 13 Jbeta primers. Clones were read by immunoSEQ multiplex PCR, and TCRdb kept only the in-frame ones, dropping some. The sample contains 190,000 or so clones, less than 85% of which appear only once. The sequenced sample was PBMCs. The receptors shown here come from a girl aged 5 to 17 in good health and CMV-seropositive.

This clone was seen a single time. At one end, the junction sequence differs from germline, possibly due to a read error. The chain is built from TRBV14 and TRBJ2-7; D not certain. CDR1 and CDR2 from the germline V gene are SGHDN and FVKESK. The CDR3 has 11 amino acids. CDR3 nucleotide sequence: TGTGCCAGCAGCCAAACCCTGAGGATCTCTTTC. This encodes CASSQTLRISF.

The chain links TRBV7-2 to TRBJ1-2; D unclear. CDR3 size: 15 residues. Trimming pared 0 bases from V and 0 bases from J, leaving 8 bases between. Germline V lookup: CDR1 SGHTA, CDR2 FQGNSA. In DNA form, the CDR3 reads TGTGCCAGCAGCTTAGCAGCGAACACTAACTATGGCTACACCTTC. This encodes CASSLAANTNYGYTF. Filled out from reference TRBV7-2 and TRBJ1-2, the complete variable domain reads GAGVSQSPSNKVTEKGKDVELRCDPISGHTALYWYRQSLGQGLEFLIYFQGNSAPDKSGLPSDRFSAERTGGSVSTLTIQRTQQEDSAVYLCASSLAANTNYGYTFGSGTRLTVV.

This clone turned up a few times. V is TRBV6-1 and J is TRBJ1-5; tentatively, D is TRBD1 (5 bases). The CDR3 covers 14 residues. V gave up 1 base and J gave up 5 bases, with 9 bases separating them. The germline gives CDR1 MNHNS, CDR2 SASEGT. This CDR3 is CASSEGGAYQPQHF. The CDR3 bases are TGTGCCAGCAGTGAAGGGGGCGCGTATCAGCCCCAGCATTTT.

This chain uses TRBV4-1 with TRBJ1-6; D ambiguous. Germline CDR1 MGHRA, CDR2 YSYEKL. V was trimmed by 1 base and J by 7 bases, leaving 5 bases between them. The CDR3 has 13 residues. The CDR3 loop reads CASSQGLNSPLHF. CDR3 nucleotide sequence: TGCGCCAGCAGCCAAGGACTAAATTCACCCCTCCACTTT.

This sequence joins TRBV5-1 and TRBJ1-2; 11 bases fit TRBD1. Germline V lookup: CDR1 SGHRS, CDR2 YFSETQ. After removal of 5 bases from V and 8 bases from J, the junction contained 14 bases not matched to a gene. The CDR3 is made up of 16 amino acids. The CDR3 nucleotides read TGCGCCAGCAGGTCATCTGGTGGACAGGGGGCGCAGGGCTACACCTTC. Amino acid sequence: CASRSSGGQGAQGYTF.

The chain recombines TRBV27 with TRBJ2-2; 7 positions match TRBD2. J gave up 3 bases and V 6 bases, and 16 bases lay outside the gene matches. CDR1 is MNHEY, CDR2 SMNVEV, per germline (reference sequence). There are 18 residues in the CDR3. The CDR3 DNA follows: TGTGCCAGCAGCCCGCTGGGTCGCGGGGGAGGGGACACCGGGGAGCTGTTTTTT. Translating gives CASSPLGRGGGDTGELFF.

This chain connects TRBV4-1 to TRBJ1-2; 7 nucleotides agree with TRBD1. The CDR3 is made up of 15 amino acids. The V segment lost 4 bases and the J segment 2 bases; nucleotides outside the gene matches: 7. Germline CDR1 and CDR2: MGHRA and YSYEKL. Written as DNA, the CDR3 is TGCGCCAGCAGCCGAGCACAGGGGACCAACTATGGCTACACCTTC. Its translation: CASSRAQGTNYGYTF.

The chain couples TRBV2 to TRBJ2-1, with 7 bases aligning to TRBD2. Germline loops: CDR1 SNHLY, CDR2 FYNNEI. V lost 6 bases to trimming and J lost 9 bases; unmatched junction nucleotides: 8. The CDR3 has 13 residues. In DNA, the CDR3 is TGTGCCAGCAGAAGACTAGCCCCCACTGAGCAGTTCTTC. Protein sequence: CASRRLAPTEQFF.

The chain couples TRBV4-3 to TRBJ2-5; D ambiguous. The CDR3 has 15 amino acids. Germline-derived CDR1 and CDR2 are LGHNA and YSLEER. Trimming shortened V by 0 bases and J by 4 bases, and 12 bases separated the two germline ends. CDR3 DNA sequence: TGCGCCAGCAGCCAAGATTTCCCCGCGAGAGAGACCCAGTACTTC. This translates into CASSQDFPARETQYF.